This TCR beta chain comes out of a study of shared clonotypes between healthy human individuals. Findings of the study overall: A limitation of the genetic and exposure-history diversity represented arose from few donors.

With respect to this clone: Its antigen is undetermined. This specimen includes other DNA sequences encoding the same CDR3.

The CDR3 is 16 residues long. V lost 4 bases, J lost 6 bases, and 10 bases stayed unmatched. Germline V gene lookup returns CDR1 MNHNS and CDR2 SASEGT. Using immunoSEQ multiplex PCR, the repertoire was profiled, and TCRdb retains in-frame clones only, with some absent. The data show around 500,000 clones, with about 82% seen just once and about an eighth held by the top ten. The rearrangement links TRBV6-1 to TRBJ2-2; 8 bases are a match to TRBD2. The specimen was PBMCs. The receptor comes from a woman between 40 and 50 years old in good health. Some clones in this sample may be carry-over from other donors' samples. The CDR3 is CASSAAFAGGAGELFF. CDR3 coding DNA: TGTGCCAGCAGTGCCGCCTTTGCGGGAGGCGCCGGGGAGCTGTTTTTT.